This T cell receptor beta chain was identified during a study of tumor T cells in aggressive B-cell lymphoma. The CDR3 extends over 15 amino acids. Germline V gene sequence: CDR1 MNHEY, CDR2 SMNVEV (reference sequence). Trimming removed 3 bases from V and 2 bases from J; junction bases left unmatched: 3. Method: immunoSEQ multiplex PCR; TCRdb's copy keeps in-frame clones and lacks some. Of about 5,100 clones listed, around 94% are singletons. The chain links TRBV27 to TRBJ1-5; 8 nucleotides match TRBD1. The sequence was collected from an adult with diffuse large B cell lymphoma. The material sequenced was tumor tissue. CDR3 coding DNA: TGTGCCAGCAGTTTTCAGGGGGCGGGCAATCAGCCCCAGCATTTT. Residues: CASSFQGAGNQPQHF.